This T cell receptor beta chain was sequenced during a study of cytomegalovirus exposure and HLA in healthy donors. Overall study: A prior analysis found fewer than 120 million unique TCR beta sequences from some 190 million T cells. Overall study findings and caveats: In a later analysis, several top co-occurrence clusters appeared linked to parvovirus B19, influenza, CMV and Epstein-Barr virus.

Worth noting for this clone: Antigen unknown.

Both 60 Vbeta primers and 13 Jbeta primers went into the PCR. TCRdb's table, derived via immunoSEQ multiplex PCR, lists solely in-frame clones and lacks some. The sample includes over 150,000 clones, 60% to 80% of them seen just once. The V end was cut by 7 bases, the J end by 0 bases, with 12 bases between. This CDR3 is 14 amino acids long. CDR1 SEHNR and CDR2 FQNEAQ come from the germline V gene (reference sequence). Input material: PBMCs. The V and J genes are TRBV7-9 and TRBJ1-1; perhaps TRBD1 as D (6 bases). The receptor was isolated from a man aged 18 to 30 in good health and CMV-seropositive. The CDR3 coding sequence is TGTGCCAGCATTGGCGGACAGTTGAACACTGAAGCTTTCTTT. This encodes CASIGGQLNTEAFF.